This record looks at one T cell receptor (beta chain) sequence and its context. What it recognizes is unknown. Trimming took 6 bases from V and 0 from J, leaving 12 bases between them. There are 15 residues in the CDR3. Germline CDR1 reads MNHEY; CDR2 reads SVGAGI. This sample is part of a study of graft-versus-host responses after intestinal transplantation. Repertoires were generated with immunoSEQ multiplex PCR, while TCRdb's copy carries only in-frame clones and drops some. Of over 85,000 clones listed, about 95% are singletons. The sequence was obtained from a human donor who was the organ donor for an intestinal transplant. The input for sequencing was unstimulated CD4+ T cells sorted from spleen or lymph node cells, taken before transplant. V gene TRBV6-5 combines with J gene TRBJ2-4; possible D gene TRBD1, 5 bases. As DNA, the CDR3 is TGTGCCAGCAGCGTAGACAGCATAGCCAAAAACATTCAGTACTTC. Its protein is CASSVDSIAKNIQYF.